This TCR beta chain stems from a study of PD-1 blockade in classical Hodgkin lymphoma. Study information: With a 2-week interval, patients received intravenous nivolumab at 3 mg/kg.

Germline CDR1 is GTSNPN and CDR2 is SVGIG (reference sequence). The CDR3 sequence is 17 residues long. With V trimmed by 2 bases and J by 0 bases, 10 bases remained unmatched. The repertoire was sequenced with immunoSEQ multiplex PCR; TCRdb's copy has only in-frame clones and lacks some. Of tens of thousands of clones listed, over 75% are singletons. General study results and limits: By C4D1, CD4+ diversity increased significantly, especially in complete responders. Those starting nivolumab under 1 year post-ASCT were excluded.

To note about this clone: Its antigen is currently unknown.

Time point here: cycle 4 day 1 (C4D1), after 6 weeks of nivolumab. Every patient relapsed after autologous stem cell transplantation, and brentuximab vedotin exposure varied. This chain uses TRBV30 with TRBJ2-1; 7 nucleotides match TRBD2. The origin of this receptor is a human donor with classical Hodgkin lymphoma. Here the sequenced sample was peripheral blood mononuclear cells (PBMCs), taken before the fourth cycle of nivolumab. CDR3 in amino acids: CAWSLNPGRASYNEQFF. The CDR3 nucleotides read TGTGCCTGGAGTCTCAACCCTGGGAGGGCCTCCTACAATGAGCAGTTCTTC.